Below, one T cell receptor beta chain is given with its context. Antigen unknown. Its ends do not fully match the called genes, so a read error is possible. The library was made from cDNA and included unique molecular identifiers. Some 500,000 cDNA molecules were obtained per 1 to 10 million input T cells. TCRdb reanalysed the PCR reads using MiXCR and keeps one entry per CDR3 protein. The sample lists around 500,000 distinct CDR3 sequences; 34% were seen once. The sample originates from a study of post-analysis software for immune sequencing data. At the level of the study: Recorded disease courses covered relapsing-remitting, secondary progressive and progressive-relapsing multiple sclerosis. Some patients had no subtype annotation. Overall study results and limits: Those samples that were prepared in the same batch co-clustered strongly by F measure. With TRBV5-6, TRBV5-1 and TRBV20-1 included, about five TRBV segments were more frequent in patients than in controls.

CDR3 length: 15 residues. Germline loops: CDR1 SGHRS, CDR2 YFSETQ. The sequencing sample was made of blood. This clonotype was sampled from a girl aged 2-17 years with multiple sclerosis. V and J are TRBV5-1 and TRBJ1-1; D uncertain. The CDR3 bases are TGCGCCAGCACCTTGGAGGCCAGAATGAACACTGAAGCTTTCTTT. It is translated as CASTLEARMNTEAFF.